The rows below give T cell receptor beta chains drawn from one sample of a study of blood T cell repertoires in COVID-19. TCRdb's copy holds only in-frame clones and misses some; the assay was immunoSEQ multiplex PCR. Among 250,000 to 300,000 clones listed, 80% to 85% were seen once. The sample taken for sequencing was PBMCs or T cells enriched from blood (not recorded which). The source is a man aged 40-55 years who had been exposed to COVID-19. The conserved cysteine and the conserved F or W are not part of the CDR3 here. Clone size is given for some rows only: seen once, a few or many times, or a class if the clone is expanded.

CDR3 protein: ASRTQTSTDTQY
J gene: TRBJ2-3
V gene: TRBV2
clone size: NA

CDR3 protein: ASSPSMRQGLGEKLF
J gene: TRBJ1-4
V gene: TRBV18
clone size: NA

CDR3 protein: AIGTRDRYNEQF
J gene: TRBJ2-1
V gene: TRBV10-3
clone size: NA

CDR3 protein: ASSLRTGHTRHTEAF
J gene: TRBJ1-1
V gene: TRBV2
clone size: NA

CDR3 protein: ASASGRRLY
J gene: TRBJ2-7
V gene: TRBV27
clone size: NA

CDR3 protein: ASIEPGSYQPQH
J gene: TRBJ1-5
V gene: TRBV19
clone size: NA

CDR3 protein: ASSEAPGAGSPLH
J gene: TRBJ1-6
V gene: TRBV6-1
clone size: few

CDR3 protein: ASSQELTREAF
J gene: TRBJ1-1
V gene: TRBV3-1/TRBV3-2
clone size: NA

CDR3 protein: ASSKTGTYQETQY
J gene: TRBJ2-5
V gene: TRBV7-3
clone size: NA

CDR3 protein: ASSEGQGRDGYT
J gene: TRBJ1-2
V gene: TRBV6-1
clone size: few